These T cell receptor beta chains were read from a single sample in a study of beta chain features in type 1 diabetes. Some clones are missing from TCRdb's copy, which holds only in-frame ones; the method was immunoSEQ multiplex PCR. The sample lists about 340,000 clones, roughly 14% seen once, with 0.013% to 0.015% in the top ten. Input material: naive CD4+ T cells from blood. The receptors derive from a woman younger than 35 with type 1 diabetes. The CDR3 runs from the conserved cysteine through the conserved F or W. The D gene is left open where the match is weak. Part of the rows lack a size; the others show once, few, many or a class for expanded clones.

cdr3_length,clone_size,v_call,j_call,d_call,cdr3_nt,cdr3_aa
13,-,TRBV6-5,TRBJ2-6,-,TGTGCCAGCAGGGTGGCCGGGGCCAACGTCCTGACTTTC,CASRVAGANVLTF
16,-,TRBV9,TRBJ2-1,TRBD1,TGTGCCAGCAGCGTTGCCGGGACAGGGTTTACAAATGAGCAGTTCTTC,CASSVAGTGFTNEQFF
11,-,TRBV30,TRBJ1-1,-,TGTGCCTGGAAAAACAGGGAAGAAGCTTTCTTT,CAWKNREEAFF
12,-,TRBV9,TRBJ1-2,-,TGTGCCAGCAGCGCGACAGTTAGTGGCTACACCTTC,CASSATVSGYTF
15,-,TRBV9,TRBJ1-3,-,TGTGCCAGCAGCGTAGAAGAAGGACTCGGAAACACCATATATTTT,CASSVEEGLGNTIYF
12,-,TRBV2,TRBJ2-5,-,TGTGCCAGCACTCTGGAGGAGAAGACCCAGTACTTC,CASTLEEKTQYF
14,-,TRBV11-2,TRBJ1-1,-,TGTGCCAGCAGCACCCGACAGCAAAACACTGAAGCTTTCTTT,CASSTRQQNTEAFF
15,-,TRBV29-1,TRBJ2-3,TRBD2,TGCAGCGGTTCCAGACTAGCGGAAAGCACAGATACGCAGTATTTT,CSGSRLAESTDTQYF
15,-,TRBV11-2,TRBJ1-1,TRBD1,TGTGCCAGCAGCTTAGGCCAGACAGGGAGGACTGAAGCTTTCTTT,CASSLGQTGRTEAFF
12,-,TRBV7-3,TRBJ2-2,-,TGTGCCAGCAGCTCTTTCACCGGGGAGCTGTTTTTT,CASSSFTGELFF
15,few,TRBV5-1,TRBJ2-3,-,TGCGCCAGCACCCCGCAGCGCTCTAGCACAGATACGCAGTATTTT,CASTPQRSSTDTQYF
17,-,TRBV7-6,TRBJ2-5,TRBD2,TGTGCCAGCAGCGCCCTCGGCCTAGCGGGAGAGGGTGAGACCCAGTACTTC,CASSALGLAGEGETQYF
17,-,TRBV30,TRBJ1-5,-,TGTGCCTTCTCGCGGGAAGGAATGGGTTGGCGCAATCAGCCCCAGCATTTT,CAFSREGMGWRNQPQHF
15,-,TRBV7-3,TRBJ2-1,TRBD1,TGTGCCAGCAGCTTAAGACAGGGTCTAAACAATGAGCAGTTCTTC,CASSLRQGLNNEQFF
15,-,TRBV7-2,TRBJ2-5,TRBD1,TGTGCCAGCAGCATTGGACAGGGTCTTAGTGAGACCCAGTACTTC,CASSIGQGLSETQYF
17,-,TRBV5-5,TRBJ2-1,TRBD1,TGTGCCAGCAGCTTATCGACAGGGGGCAGTTCCTACAATGAGCAGTTCTTC,CASSLSTGGSSYNEQFF
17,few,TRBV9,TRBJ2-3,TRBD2,TGTGCCAGCAGCTTATCTTCGGGACTAGCGGGAGCAGATACGCAGTATTTT,CASSLSSGLAGADTQYF
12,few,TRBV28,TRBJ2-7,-,TGTGCCACACTACGGAGCTCCTACGAGCAGTACTTC,CATLRSSYEQYF
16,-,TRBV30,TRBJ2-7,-,TGTGCCTGGAGCGCCCCAGTCGACTCGAGCTCCTACGAGCAGTACTTC,CAWSAPVDSSSYEQYF
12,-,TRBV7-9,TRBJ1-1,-,TGTGCCAGCAGCTTATCGGACACTGAAGCTTTCTTT,CASSLSDTEAFF